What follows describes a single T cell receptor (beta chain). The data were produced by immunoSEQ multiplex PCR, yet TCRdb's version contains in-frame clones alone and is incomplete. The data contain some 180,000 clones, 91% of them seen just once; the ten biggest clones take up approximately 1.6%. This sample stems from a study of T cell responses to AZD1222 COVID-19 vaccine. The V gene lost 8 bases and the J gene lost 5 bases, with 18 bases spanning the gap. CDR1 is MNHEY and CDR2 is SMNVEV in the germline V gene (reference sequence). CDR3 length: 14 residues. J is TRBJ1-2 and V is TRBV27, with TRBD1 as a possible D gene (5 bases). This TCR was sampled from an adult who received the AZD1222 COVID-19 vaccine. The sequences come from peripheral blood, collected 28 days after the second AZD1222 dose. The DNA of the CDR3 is TGTGCCAGCGCATTTACAGGATTTCGTTATGGCTACACCTTC. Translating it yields CASAFTGFRYGYTF.